The 26 T cell receptor beta chains reported below all come from one sample, sequenced in a study of cytomegalovirus exposure and HLA in healthy donors. The PCR contained 60 Vbeta and 13 Jbeta primers. The method was immunoSEQ multiplex PCR; TCRdb's version includes in-frame clones alone and lacks a portion of them. This sample has under 150,000 clones, with about four fifths found just once. The specimen sequenced was PBMCs. These receptors were taken from a male donor in good health and CMV-seronegative.

The rearrangement joins TRBV5-1 to TRBJ2-7; 8 bases align to TRBD2. The J segment lost 5 bases and the V segment lost 4 bases, leaving 20 bases of the junction unmatched. The CDR3 contains 18 residues. Germline CDR1 and CDR2: SGHRS and YFSETQ. CDR3 protein: CASSLLGQFSGARDEQYF. The DNA of the CDR3 is TGCGCCAGCAGCCTCCTGGGACAATTTAGCGGGGCTAGGGACGAGCAGTACTTC. Full variable domain (rest looked up from reference TRBV5-1 and TRBJ2-7): KAGVTQTPRYLIKTRGQQVTLSCSPISGHRSVSWYQQTPGQGLQFLFEYFSETQRNKGNFPGRFSGRQFSNSRSEMNVSTLELGDSALYLCASSLLGQFSGARDEQYFGPGTRLTVT.

V usage is TRBV7-9 and J usage is TRBJ1-1; a weak D match, TRBD1 (6 bases). Germline V lookup: CDR1 SEHNR, CDR2 FQNEAQ (reference sequence). The CDR3 consists of 12 residues. V lost 2 bases to trimming and J lost 11 bases, with 12 bases between them. CDR3 residues: CASSLNRAGAFF. The CDR3 nucleotides are TGTGCCAGCAGCTTAAACAGGGCCGGCGCTTTCTTT.

The J gene is TRBJ1-1, the V gene TRBV5-1; 10 bases are shared with TRBD1. CDR1 is SGHRS, CDR2 YFSETQ, per germline. V shed 1 base and J 5 bases; nucleotides not matched to a gene: 2. The CDR3 is 14 residues long. The CDR3 loop reads CASSLTDRGTEAFF. In DNA form, the CDR3 reads TGCGCCAGCAGCTTGACGGACAGGGGGACTGAAGCTTTCTTT. The full variable domain, with the rest looked up from reference TRBV5-1 and TRBJ1-1, is KAGVTQTPRYLIKTRGQQVTLSCSPISGHRSVSWYQQTPGQGLQFLFEYFSETQRNKGNFPGRFSGRQFSNSRSEMNVSTLELGDSALYLCASSLTDRGTEAFFGQGTRLTVV.

DNA for the CDR3: TGTGCCAGCAGTACACAGGGAAATGAGCAGTTCTTC. This codes for CASSTQGNEQFF. The J gene is TRBJ2-1, the V gene TRBV27, with D perhaps matching TRBD1 (6 bases). The V and J ends lost 5 bases and 7 bases respectively, with 9 bases between them. Germline values: CDR1 MNHEY, CDR2 SMNVEV (reference sequence). The CDR3 totals 12 residues.

V is TRBV19 and J is TRBJ2-2, with D perhaps TRBD2 (5 bases). Looked up from germline, CDR1 is LNHDA and CDR2 is SQIVND (reference sequence). This CDR3 comprises 17 residues. Deletions cut 0 bases from V and 4 bases from J, with 15 bases between. The CDR3 bases are TGTGCCAGTAGTATAGATCTCGGCGGACTGGGCACCGGGGAGCTGTTTTTT. This encodes CASSIDLGGLGTGELFF.

This sequence joins TRBV7-9 and TRBJ2-1, with D perhaps TRBD2 (6 bases). The CDR3 runs 14 residues. The germline CDR1 and CDR2 sequences are SEHNR and FQNEAQ (reference sequence). The V end was cut by 1 base, the J end by 6 bases, with 10 bases between. In nucleotides, the CDR3 is TGTGCCAGCAGCTTAGTGCGGGAAGTCAATGAGCAGTTCTTC. It yields the protein CASSLVREVNEQFF.

The gene calls are TRBV6-1 and TRBJ1-5; unclear D gene. Germline V CDR1 and CDR2: MNHNS, SASEGT. The CDR3 runs 15 residues. Trimming left V 5 bases short and J 0 bases short, with 11 bases between. Here the CDR3 DNA reads TGTGCCAGCAGTACCCAGGTCATTAGCAATCAGCCCCAGCATTTT. Its protein product is CASSTQVISNQPQHF.

This clone has only a few counts. The J gene is TRBJ2-7, the V gene TRBV25-1; D possibly corresponds to TRBD1 (6 bases). Germline V gives CDR1 MGHDK, CDR2 SYGVNS. This CDR3 contains 12 residues. The V and J ends lost 8 bases and 4 bases respectively, with 12 bases between them. The DNA for the CDR3 is TGTGCCAGCGCGCAGGGGCCTTACGAGCAGTACTTC. Translating gives CASAQGPYEQYF.

This chain joins TRBV19 and TRBJ2-7; D is perhaps TRBD1 (5 bases). Germline CDR1 LNHDA, CDR2 SQIVND (reference sequence). The ends were cut back, 2 bases at V and 0 bases at J, with 11 bases in the middle. This CDR3 is built from 15 residues. The CDR3 region has the DNA TGTGCCAGTAGTATAAGCAGGGCTAGCTCCTACGAGCAGTACTTC. This translates into CASSISRASSYEQYF. The full variable domain, in which reference TRBV19 and TRBJ2-7 provide the parts outside the CDR3, is DGGITQSPKYLFRKEGQNVTLSCEQNLNHDAMYWYRQDPGQGLRLIYYSQIVNDFQKGDIAEGYSVSREKKESFPLTVTSAQKNPTAFYLCASSISRASSYEQYFGPGTRLTVT.

There are a few counts of this clone. The chain uses TRBV7-9 and TRBJ2-7; no clear D gene. V lost 5 bases, J lost 1 base, and 6 bases lay in between. Germline lookup yields CDR1 SEHNR and CDR2 FQNEAQ (reference sequence). CDR3 length equals 12 residues. The chain's CDR3 is CASSLQSYEQYF. For the CDR3, the DNA is TGTGCCAGCAGCCTACAGTCCTACGAGCAGTACTTC.

The rearrangement joins TRBV10-3 to TRBJ1-1; TRBD1 might be the D (6 bases). The CDR3 spans 15 residues. CDR1 and CDR2 (germline): ENHRY, SYGVKD. V was cut by 6 bases and J by 2 bases, with 16 bases left in between. CDR3 in DNA: TGTGCCATCAGCCAGGGGCCGTTGTTCAACACTGAAGCTTTCTTT. Its translation: CAISQGPLFNTEAFF.

The chain has TRBV4-1 and TRBJ1-1; D is unclear. CDR3 size: 16 residues. Trimming took off 2 bases at V and 3 bases at J, with 16 bases between the two ends. Germline V gene lookup returns CDR1 MGHRA and CDR2 YSYEKL. CDR3 sequence: CASSQSPVRRDTEAFF. The CDR3 DNA sequence: TGCGCCAGCAGCCAAAGCCCGGTGAGGCGGGACACTGAAGCTTTCTTT.

The chain is built from TRBV7-9 and TRBJ1-2; D uncertain. This CDR3 has 17 residues. The germline V gene has CDR1 SEHNR and CDR2 FQNEAQ (reference sequence). V gave up 4 bases and J gave up 4 bases, with 22 bases separating them. The CDR3 DNA reads TGTGCCAGCAGCTCCCATCAGAGAACCCTAGACCTCTATGGCTACACCTTC. Translation gives CASSSHQRTLDLYGYTF.

This rearrangement joins TRBV11-2 to TRBJ2-2; weak D call: TRBD2 (7 bases). The germline CDR1 and CDR2 sequences are SGHAT and FQNNGV. The V end lost 5 bases, the J end lost 0 bases, and 13 bases lay between the germline ends. The CDR3 has 16 amino acids. CDR3 nucleotide sequence: TGTGCCAGCAGCCTCACGGGGGGCTCGAACACCGGGGAGCTGTTTTTT. Translated: CASSLTGGSNTGELFF. Using reference TRBV11-2 and TRBJ2-2 for the parts outside the CDR3, the full variable domain is EAGVAQSPRYKIIEKRQSVAFWCNPISGHATLYWYQQILGQGPKLLIQFQNNGVVDDSQLPKDRFSAERLKGVDSTLKIQPAKLEDSAVYLCASSLTGGSNTGELFFGEGSRLTVL.

To note about this clone: This same CDR3 is encoded by further DNA sequences in the sample. V usage is TRBV27 and J usage is TRBJ1-1; 7 bases line up with TRBD1. The germline V gene encodes CDR1 MNHEY and CDR2 SMNVEV (reference sequence). The CDR3 is 13 residues long. V trimming: 5 bases; J trimming: 1 base; junction bases outside the gene matches: 1. Written as DNA, the CDR3 is TGTGCCAGCAGTAGACAGGGGAACACTGAAGCTTTCTTT. Protein sequence: CASSRQGNTEAFF.

This clone has only one observation. The gene calls are TRBV2 and TRBJ1-2, with a tentative D call TRBD1 (5 bases). Germline V gene lookup returns CDR1 SNHLY and CDR2 FYNNEI. Trimming cost V 6 bases and J 8 bases, with 22 bases left between them. The CDR3 is made up of 15 amino acids. This CDR3 reads CASRPGGVQRGGYTF. CDR3 DNA: TGTGCCAGCAGGCCGGGGGGGGTGCAGCGGGGAGGCTACACCTTC.

The chain recombines TRBV13 with TRBJ2-7, with TRBD1 matching 7 bases. Germline V gene data show CDR1 as PRHDT and CDR2 as FYEKMQ (reference sequence). The CDR3 has 16 residues. V trimming: 0 bases; J trimming: 4 bases; junction bases outside the gene matches: 9. CDR3: CASSLGTGWGSYEQYF. The CDR3 DNA reads TGTGCCAGCAGCTTAGGGACAGGGTGGGGATCGTACGAGCAGTACTTC.

The V and J genes are TRBV9 and TRBJ2-5; D might be TRBD2 (6 bases). Germline V CDR1 and CDR2: SGDLS, YYNGEE. Deletions cut 0 bases from V and 7 bases from J, with 19 bases between. This CDR3 is 16 amino acids long. CDR3 protein: CASSVDSGRGFGTQYF. Written as DNA, the CDR3 is TGTGCCAGCAGCGTAGATTCCGGTCGGGGGTTCGGGACCCAGTACTTC.

V and J are TRBV30 and TRBJ1-2, with 8 bases fitting TRBD1. The V gene's germline CDR1 is GTSNPN and CDR2 SVGIG (reference sequence). The V gene end was trimmed by 3 bases and the J gene end by 5 bases; junction bases not matched to a gene: 8. The CDR3 runs to 14 residues. The CDR3, as DNA: TGTGCCTGGAGGCTAGGGACAGGCTGGTATGGCTACACCTTC. This sequence encodes CAWRLGTGWYGYTF.

Here the CDR3 reads CASSTGQGRNIQYF. CDR3 DNA: TGTGCCAGCAGCACCGGACAGGGGAGAAACATTCAGTACTTC. This chain uses TRBV5-6 with TRBJ2-4; the match to TRBD1 covers 9 bases. Trimming at V came to 4 bases and at J to 6 bases, leaving 5 bases not matched to a gene. Germline V CDR1 and CDR2: SGHDT, YYEEEE. CDR3 length equals 14 residues. The full variable domain, completed using reference TRBV5-6 and TRBJ2-4, is DAGVTQSPTHLIKTRGQQVTLRCSPKSGHDTVSWYQQALGQGPQFIFQYYEEEERQRGNFPDRFSGHQFPNYSSELNVNALLLGDSALYLCASSTGQGRNIQYFGAGTRLSVL.

This clone was counted a few times. CDR3 in amino acids: CASSLWRGQDTEAFF. The DNA of the CDR3 is TGTGCCAGCAGCCTGTGGCGCGGGCAGGACACTGAAGCTTTCTTT. J is TRBJ1-1 and V is TRBV6-5, with D hard to call. V lost 6 bases to trimming and J lost 3 bases, with 17 bases between them. The CDR3 covers 15 residues. Germline loops: CDR1 MNHEY, CDR2 SVGAGI.

The chain carries TRBV7-6 and TRBJ1-3; D call uncertain. Deletions cut 1 base from V and 8 bases from J, with 9 bases between. The CDR3 is 13 amino acids. Germline CDR1 and CDR2: SGHVS and FNYEAQ. The CDR3 here is CASSLVVGDTIYF. The DNA of the CDR3 is TGTGCCAGCAGCTTAGTTGTCGGTGACACCATATATTTT.

A remark on this clone: This same CDR3 is encoded by further DNA sequences in the sample. The rearrangement uses TRBV15 and TRBJ1-1, with a weak D call TRBD1 (6 bases). Germline CDR1 LNHNV, CDR2 YYDKDF (reference sequence). The CDR3 is 18 amino acids. Trimming stripped 5 bases from V and 3 bases from J, with 25 bases between. The CDR3 coding sequence is TGTGCCACCAGCCGAGTTAGGGTTTTAGGGGGGGGATACACTGAAGCTTTCTTT. Residues: CATSRVRVLGGGYTEAFF.

V and J are TRBV7-9 and TRBJ2-7; weak D call: TRBD1 (6 bases). Deletions cut 5 bases from V and 5 bases from J, with 13 bases between. CDR3 length equals 13 residues. Germline loops: CDR1 SEHNR, CDR2 FQNEAQ (reference sequence). In DNA form, the CDR3 reads TGTGCCAGCAGCATCGGGACATTCAACGAGCAGTACTTC. Translated, it gives CASSIGTFNEQYF.

This chain links TRBV7-8 with TRBJ2-7; 12 bases agree with TRBD2. Germline CDR1 is SGHVS and CDR2 is FQNEAQ. J lost 5 bases, V lost 4 bases, and 6 bases had no gene match. This CDR3 region has 15 residues. The CDR3 region is CASSWRTSGINEQYF. The CDR3 region has the DNA TGTGCCAGCAGCTGGAGGACTAGCGGGATTAACGAGCAGTACTTC.

The chain has TRBV10-3 and TRBJ2-3, with D tentatively TRBD1 (5 bases). The germline CDR1 and CDR2 sequences are ENHRY and SYGVKD. Trimming shortened V by 6 bases and J by 2 bases, and 6 bases separated the two germline ends. The CDR3 contains 12 residues. Here the CDR3 DNA reads TGTGCCATCAGACAGGACACAGATACGCAGTATTTT. This gives the protein CAIRQDTDTQYF.